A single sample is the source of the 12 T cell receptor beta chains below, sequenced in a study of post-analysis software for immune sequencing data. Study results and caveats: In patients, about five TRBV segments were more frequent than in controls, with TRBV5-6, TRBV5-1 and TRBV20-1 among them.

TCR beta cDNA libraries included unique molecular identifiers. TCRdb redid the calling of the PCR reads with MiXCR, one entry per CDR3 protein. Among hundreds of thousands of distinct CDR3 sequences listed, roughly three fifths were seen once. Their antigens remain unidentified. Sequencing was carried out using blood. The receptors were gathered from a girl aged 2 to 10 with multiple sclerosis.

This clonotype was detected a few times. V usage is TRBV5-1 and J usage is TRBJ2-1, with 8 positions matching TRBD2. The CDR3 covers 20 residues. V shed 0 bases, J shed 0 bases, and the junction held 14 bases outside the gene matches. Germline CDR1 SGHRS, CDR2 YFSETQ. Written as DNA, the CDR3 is TGCGCCAGCAGCTTGGCCCGGCCCTTAGCGGGGTTGAGCTCCTACAATGAGCAGTTCTTC. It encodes CASSLARPLAGLSSYNEQFF.

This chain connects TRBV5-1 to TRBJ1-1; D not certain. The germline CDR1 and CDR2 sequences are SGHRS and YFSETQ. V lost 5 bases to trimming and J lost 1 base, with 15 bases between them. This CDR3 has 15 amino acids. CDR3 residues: CASRLEALGNTEAFF. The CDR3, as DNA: TGCGCCAGCAGGCTGGAGGCGTTAGGGAACACTGAAGCTTTCTTT.

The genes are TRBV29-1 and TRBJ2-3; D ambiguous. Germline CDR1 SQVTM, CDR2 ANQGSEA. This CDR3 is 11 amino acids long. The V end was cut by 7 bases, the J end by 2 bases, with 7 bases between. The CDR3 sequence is CSAAFTDTQYF. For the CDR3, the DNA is TGCAGCGCCGCCTTCACAGATACGCAGTATTTT.

CDR3 residues: CASSPLGTMGGGESENEQFF. The CDR3 DNA follows: TGTGCCAGCAGCCCTTTAGGGACCATGGGCGGGGGAGAATCAGAGAATGAGCAGTTCTTC. The chain combines TRBV11-2 with TRBJ2-1, with 7 bases fitting TRBD2. Germline-derived CDR1 and CDR2 are SGHAT and FQNNGV. The ends lost 5 bases at V and 7 bases at J; junction bases unmatched: 26. This CDR3 spans 20 amino acids.

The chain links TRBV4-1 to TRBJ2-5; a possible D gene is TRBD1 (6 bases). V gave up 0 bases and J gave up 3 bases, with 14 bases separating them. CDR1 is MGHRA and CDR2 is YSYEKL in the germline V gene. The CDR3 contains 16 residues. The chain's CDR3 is CASSQEGVNREETQYF. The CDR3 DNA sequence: TGCGCCAGCAGCCAAGAAGGAGTTAACAGGGAAGAGACCCAGTACTTC.

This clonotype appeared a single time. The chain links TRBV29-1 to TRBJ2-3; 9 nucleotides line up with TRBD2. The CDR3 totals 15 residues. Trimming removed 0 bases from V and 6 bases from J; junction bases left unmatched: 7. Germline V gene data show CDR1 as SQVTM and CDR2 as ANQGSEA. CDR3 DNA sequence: TGCAGCGTTGAAGAATCGAGCGGGGGGTTCGATACGCAGTATTTT. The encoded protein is CSVEESSGGFDTQYF.

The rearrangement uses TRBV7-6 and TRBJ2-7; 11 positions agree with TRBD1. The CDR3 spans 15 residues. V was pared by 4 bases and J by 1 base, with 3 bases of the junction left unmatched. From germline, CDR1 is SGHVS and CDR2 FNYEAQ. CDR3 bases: TGTGCCAGCAGCTCCGGGACAGGGGGGTCCTACGAGCAGTACTTC. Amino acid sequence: CASSSGTGGSYEQYF.

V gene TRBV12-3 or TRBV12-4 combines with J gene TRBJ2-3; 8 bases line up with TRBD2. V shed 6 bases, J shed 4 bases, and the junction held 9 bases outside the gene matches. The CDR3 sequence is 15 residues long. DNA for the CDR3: TGTGCCAGCAGCATCGGGAGGGGGGCGGCAGATACGCAGTATTTT. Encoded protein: CASSIGRGAADTQYF.

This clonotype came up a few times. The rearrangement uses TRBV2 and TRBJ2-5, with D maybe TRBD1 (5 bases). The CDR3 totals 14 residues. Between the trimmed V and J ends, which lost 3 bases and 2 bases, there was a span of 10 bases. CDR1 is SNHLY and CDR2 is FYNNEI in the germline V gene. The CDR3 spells CASSDKTGQETQYF. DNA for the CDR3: TGTGCCAGCAGTGATAAAACAGGTCAAGAGACCCAGTACTTC.

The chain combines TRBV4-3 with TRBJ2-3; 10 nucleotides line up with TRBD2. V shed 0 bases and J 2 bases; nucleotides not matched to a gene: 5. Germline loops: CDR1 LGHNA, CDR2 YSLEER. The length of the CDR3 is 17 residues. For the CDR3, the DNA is TGCGCCAGCAGCCAAGACCCTAGCGGGGGCCTCACAGATACGCAGTATTTT. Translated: CASSQDPSGGLTDTQYF.

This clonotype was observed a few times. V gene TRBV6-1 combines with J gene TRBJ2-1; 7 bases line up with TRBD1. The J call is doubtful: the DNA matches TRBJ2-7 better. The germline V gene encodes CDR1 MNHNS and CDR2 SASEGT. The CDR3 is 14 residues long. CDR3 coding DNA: TGTGCCAGCAGTGAACCGGGACAGTACAATGAGCAGTACTTC. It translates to CASSEPGQYNEQYF.

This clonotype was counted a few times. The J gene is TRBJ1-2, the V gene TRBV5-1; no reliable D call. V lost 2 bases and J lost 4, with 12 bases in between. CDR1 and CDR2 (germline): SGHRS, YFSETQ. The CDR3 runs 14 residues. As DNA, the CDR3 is TGCGCCAGCAGCTTTGAAAGGGCGGGCTATGGCTACACCTTC. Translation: CASSFERAGYGYTF.